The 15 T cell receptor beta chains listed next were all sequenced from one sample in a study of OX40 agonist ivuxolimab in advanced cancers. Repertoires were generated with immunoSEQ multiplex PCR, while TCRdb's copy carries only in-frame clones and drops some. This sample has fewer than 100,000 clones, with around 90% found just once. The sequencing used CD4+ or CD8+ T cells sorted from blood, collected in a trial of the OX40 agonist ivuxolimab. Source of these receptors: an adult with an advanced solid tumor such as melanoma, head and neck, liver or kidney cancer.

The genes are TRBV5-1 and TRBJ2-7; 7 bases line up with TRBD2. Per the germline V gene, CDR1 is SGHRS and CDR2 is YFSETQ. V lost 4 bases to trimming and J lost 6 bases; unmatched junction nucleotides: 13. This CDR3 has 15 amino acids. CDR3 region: CASSVGLVGSLEQYF. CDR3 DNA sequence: TGCGCCAGCAGCGTCGGACTAGTGGGTTCCCTCGAGCAGTACTTC.

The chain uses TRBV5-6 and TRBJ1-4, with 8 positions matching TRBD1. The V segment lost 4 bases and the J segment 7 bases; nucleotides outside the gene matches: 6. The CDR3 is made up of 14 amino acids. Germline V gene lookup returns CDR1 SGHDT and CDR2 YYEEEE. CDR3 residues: CASSPDRGSEKLFF. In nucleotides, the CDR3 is TGTGCCAGCAGCCCAGACAGGGGAAGTGAAAAACTGTTTTTT.

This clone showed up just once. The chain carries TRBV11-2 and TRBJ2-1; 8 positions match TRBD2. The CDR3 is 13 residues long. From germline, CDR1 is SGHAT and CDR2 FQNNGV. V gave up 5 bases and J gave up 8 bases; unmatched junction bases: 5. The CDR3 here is CASSPRTSHEQFF. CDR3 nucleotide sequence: TGTGCCAGCAGCCCGAGGACTAGCCATGAGCAGTTCTTC.

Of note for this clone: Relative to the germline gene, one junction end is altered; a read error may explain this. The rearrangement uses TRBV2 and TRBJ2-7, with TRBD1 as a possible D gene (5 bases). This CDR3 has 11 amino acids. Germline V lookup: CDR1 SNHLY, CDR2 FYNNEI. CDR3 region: CASSSGPPRDF. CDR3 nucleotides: TGTGCCAGCAGTTCTGGACCACCCAGGGACTTC.

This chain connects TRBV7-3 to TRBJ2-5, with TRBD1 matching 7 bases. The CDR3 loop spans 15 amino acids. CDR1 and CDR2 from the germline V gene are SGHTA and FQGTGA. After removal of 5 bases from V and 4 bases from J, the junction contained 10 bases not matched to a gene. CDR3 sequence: CASSRGTAGPETQYF. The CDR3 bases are TGTGCCAGCAGCAGGGGGACAGCCGGCCCAGAGACCCAGTACTTC.

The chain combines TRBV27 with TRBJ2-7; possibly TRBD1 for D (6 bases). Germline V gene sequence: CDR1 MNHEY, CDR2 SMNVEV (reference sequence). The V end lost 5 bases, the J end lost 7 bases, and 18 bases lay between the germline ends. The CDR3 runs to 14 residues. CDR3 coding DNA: TGTGCCAGCAGTCGCAACAGGGAGCGGCAGGAGCAGTACTTC. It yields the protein CASSRNRERQEQYF.

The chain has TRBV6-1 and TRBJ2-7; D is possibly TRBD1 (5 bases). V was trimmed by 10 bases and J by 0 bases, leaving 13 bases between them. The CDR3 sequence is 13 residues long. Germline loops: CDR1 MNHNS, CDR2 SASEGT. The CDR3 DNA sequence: TGTGCCACGGACACGGACCTCTCCTACGAGCAGTACTTC. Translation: CATDTDLSYEQYF.

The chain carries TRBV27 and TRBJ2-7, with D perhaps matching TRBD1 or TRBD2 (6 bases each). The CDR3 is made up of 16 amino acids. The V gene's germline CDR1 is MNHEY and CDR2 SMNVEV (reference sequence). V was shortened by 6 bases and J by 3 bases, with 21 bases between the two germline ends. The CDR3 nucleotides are TGTGCCAGCAGCACGGACAGAACTAGCTACTACTACGAGCAGTACTTC. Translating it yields CASSTDRTSYYYEQYF.

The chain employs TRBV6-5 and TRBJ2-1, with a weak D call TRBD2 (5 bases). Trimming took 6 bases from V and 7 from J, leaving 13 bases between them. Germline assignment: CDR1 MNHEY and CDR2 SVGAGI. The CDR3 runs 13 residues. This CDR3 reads CASSPRRRNEQFF. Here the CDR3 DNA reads TGTGCCAGCAGCCCAAGACGGAGGAATGAGCAGTTCTTC.

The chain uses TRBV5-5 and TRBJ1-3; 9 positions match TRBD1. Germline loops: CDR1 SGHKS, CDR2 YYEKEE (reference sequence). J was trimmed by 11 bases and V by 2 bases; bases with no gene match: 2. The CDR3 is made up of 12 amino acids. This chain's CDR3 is CASSFGTGPIYF. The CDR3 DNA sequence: TGTGCCAGCAGCTTCGGGACAGGGCCCATATATTTT. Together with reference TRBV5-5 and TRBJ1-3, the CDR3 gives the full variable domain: DAGVTQSPTHLIKTRGQQVTLRCSPISGHKSVSWYQQVLGQGPQFIFQYYEKEERGRGNFPDRFSARQFPNYSSELNVNALLLGDSALYLCASSFGTGPIYFGEGSWLTVV.

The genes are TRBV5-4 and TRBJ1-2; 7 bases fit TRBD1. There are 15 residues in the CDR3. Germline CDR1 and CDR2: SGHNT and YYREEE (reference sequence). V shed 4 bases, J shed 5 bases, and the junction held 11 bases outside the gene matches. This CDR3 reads CASSGGETGRYGYTF. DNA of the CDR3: TGTGCCAGCAGCGGGGGGGAGACAGGGAGATATGGCTACACCTTC. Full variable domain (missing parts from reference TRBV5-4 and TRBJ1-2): ETGVTQSPTHLIKTRGQQVTLRCSSQSGHNTVSWYQQALGQGPQFIFQYYREEENGRGNFPPRFSGLQFPNYSSELNVNALELDDSALYLCASSGGETGRYGYTFGSGTRLTVV.

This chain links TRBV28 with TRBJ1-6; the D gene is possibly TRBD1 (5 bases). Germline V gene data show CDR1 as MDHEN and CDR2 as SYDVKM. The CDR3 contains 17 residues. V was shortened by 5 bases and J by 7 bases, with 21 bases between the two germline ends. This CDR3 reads CASSTAGAAGTNSPLHF. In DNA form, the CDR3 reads TGTGCCAGCAGTACCGCCGGAGCGGCAGGGACGAATTCACCCCTCCACTTT.

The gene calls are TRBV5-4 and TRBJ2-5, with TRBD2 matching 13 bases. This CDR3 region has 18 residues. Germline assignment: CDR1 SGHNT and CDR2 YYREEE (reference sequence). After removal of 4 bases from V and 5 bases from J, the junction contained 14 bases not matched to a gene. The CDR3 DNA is TGTGCCAGCAGCCCGGGGGGACTAGCGGGAAGGGCAGGCGAGACCCAGTACTTC. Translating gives CASSPGGLAGRAGETQYF.

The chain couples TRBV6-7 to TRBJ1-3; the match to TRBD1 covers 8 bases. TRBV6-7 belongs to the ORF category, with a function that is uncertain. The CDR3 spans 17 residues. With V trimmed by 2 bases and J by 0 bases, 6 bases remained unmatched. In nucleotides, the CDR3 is TGTGCCAGCAGTTACCCTAGGACAGGGCACTCTGGAAACACCATATATTTT. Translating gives CASSYPRTGHSGNTIYF.

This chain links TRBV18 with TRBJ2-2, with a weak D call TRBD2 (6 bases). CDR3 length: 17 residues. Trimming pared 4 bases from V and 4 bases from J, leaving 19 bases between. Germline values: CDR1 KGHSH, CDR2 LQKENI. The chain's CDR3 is CASSLSGYRDFTGELFF. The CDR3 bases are TGTGCCAGCTCACTATCAGGATACCGGGACTTCACCGGGGAGCTGTTTTTT.